Listed below are T cell receptor beta chains from one sample, sequenced in a study of blood T cell repertoires in COVID-19. Sequenced by immunoSEQ multiplex PCR; TCRdb stores in-frame clones only, minus some. The table lists approximately 670,000 clones, 70% to 90% of them singletons. Sequenced material: peripheral blood. The receptors were gathered from a woman in her late teens or twenties with acute or convalescent COVID-19. The CDR3 runs from the conserved cysteine through the conserved F or W. The order of the fields is clone size, V gene, D gene, J gene, CDR3 DNA, CDR3 protein. D genes are given only for firm matches. Size values are once, few and many counts, or a class for expanded clones, and some rows have none.

clone size: NA
V gene: TRBV4-1
D gene: NA
J gene: TRBJ1-2
CDR3 DNA: TGCGCCAGCAGCCAAGATGGCCCCCGAGGCTATGGCTACACCTTC
CDR3 protein: CASSQDGPRGYGYTF

clone size: NA
V gene: TRBV7-8
D gene: NA
J gene: TRBJ1-1
CDR3 DNA: TGTGCCAGCAGCTTAGAAGGGGTAGTCACTGAAGCTTTCTTT
CDR3 protein: CASSLEGVVTEAFF

clone size: once
V gene: TRBV5-1
D gene: NA
J gene: TRBJ2-6
CDR3 DNA: TGCGCCAGCAGCCCCAGGGTGGGGGCCAACGTCCTGACTTTC
CDR3 protein: CASSPRVGANVLTF

clone size: NA
V gene: TRBV7-9
D gene: NA
J gene: TRBJ1-2
CDR3 DNA: TGTGCCAGCAGCCCACAGTCGTACTATGGCTACACCTTC
CDR3 protein: CASSPQSYYGYTF

clone size: NA
V gene: TRBV30
D gene: NA
J gene: TRBJ1-4
CDR3 DNA: TGTGCCTGGAGTGTGGTCCCAGACAGGATCTATGAAAAACTGTTTTTT
CDR3 protein: CAWSVVPDRIYEKLFF

clone size: NA
V gene: TRBV25-1
D gene: NA
J gene: TRBJ1-1
CDR3 DNA: TGTGCCAGCACGGGGAACACTGAAGCTTTCTTT
CDR3 protein: CASTGNTEAFF

clone size: NA
V gene: TRBV30
D gene: NA
J gene: TRBJ1-5
CDR3 DNA: TGTGCCTGGAGTCCGTCAGGGGATAGCAATCAGCCCCAGCATTTT
CDR3 protein: CAWSPSGDSNQPQHF

clone size: NA
V gene: TRBV19
D gene: TRBD1
J gene: TRBJ1-5
CDR3 DNA: TGTGCCAGTAGTGCGGGGGACAGGGGGCGTCAGCCCCAGCATTTT
CDR3 protein: CASSAGDRGRQPQHF

clone size: NA
V gene: TRBV7-9
D gene: TRBD1
J gene: TRBJ1-1
CDR3 DNA: TGTGCCAGCAGCTGGGACAGGGGAAACACTGAAGCTTTCTTT
CDR3 protein: CASSWDRGNTEAFF

clone size: NA
V gene: TRBV3-1/TRBV3-2
D gene: TRBD1
J gene: TRBJ1-1
CDR3 DNA: TGTGCCAGCAGCCAAAGGACAGGGGAAGCTTTCTTT
CDR3 protein: CASSQRTGEAFF

clone size: few
V gene: TRBV25-1
D gene: NA
J gene: TRBJ2-1
CDR3 DNA: TGTGCCAGCAGTGAAGGCGGCGACGTCCATGAGCAGTTCTTC
CDR3 protein: CASSEGGDVHEQFF

clone size: NA
V gene: TRBV5-1
D gene: NA
J gene: TRBJ1-3
CDR3 DNA: TGCGCCAGCAGAAAGGGGGACATGGCTGGAAACACCATATATTTT
CDR3 protein: CASRKGDMAGNTIYF

clone size: NA
V gene: TRBV4-1
D gene: NA
J gene: TRBJ1-3
CDR3 DNA: TGCGCCAGCAGCCAAGGCCGGGGGGCCAGGTCTGGAAACACCATATATTTT
CDR3 protein: CASSQGRGARSGNTIYF

clone size: NA
V gene: TRBV4-2
D gene: NA
J gene: TRBJ1-2
CDR3 DNA: TGTGCCAGCAGCCCTGAAGTAAGGAGTACCTATGGCTACACCTTC
CDR3 protein: CASSPEVRSTYGYTF

clone size: NA
V gene: TRBV28
D gene: TRBD1
J gene: TRBJ1-5
CDR3 DNA: TGTGCCAGCACCCAGTACAGGGGGAGCGGTCAGCCCCAGCATTTT
CDR3 protein: CASTQYRGSGQPQHF

clone size: NA
V gene: TRBV29-1
D gene: NA
J gene: TRBJ1-1
CDR3 DNA: TGCACCCACGGGGGGAGGGAAGAAGCTTTCTTT
CDR3 protein: CTHGGREEAFF

clone size: NA
V gene: TRBV9
D gene: NA
J gene: TRBJ2-7
CDR3 DNA: TGTGCCAGCAGCGTAGCTACAGGTACCTACGAGCAGTACTTC
CDR3 protein: CASSVATGTYEQYF

clone size: NA
V gene: TRBV7-8
D gene: NA
J gene: TRBJ1-3
CDR3 DNA: TGTGCCAGCAGCCGACCAGGGGCCGGAAACACCATATATTTT
CDR3 protein: CASSRPGAGNTIYF

clone size: NA
V gene: TRBV6-5
D gene: NA
J gene: TRBJ1-1
CDR3 DNA: TGTGCCAGCAGTCCTGAGGCAAACACTGAAGCTTTCTTT
CDR3 protein: CASSPEANTEAFF

clone size: NA
V gene: TRBV19
D gene: TRBD1
J gene: TRBJ2-7
CDR3 DNA: TGTGCCAGTAGGGGGGACAGGGCCTACGAGCAGTACTTC
CDR3 protein: CASRGDRAYEQYF

clone size: NA
V gene: TRBV11-2
D gene: NA
J gene: TRBJ2-5
CDR3 DNA: TGTGCCAGCAGCCCAAGGGTGCTAGCGAACCAAGAGACCCAGTACTTC
CDR3 protein: CASSPRVLANQETQYF

clone size: NA
V gene: TRBV18
D gene: NA
J gene: TRBJ1-2
CDR3 DNA: TGTGCCAGCTCACAAAGTCAAGTGCAGGGGAGTGGGATGAATGGCTACACCTTC
CDR3 protein: CASSQSQVQGSGMNGYTF

clone size: NA
V gene: TRBV7-3
D gene: TRBD2
J gene: TRBJ2-3
CDR3 DNA: TGTGCCAGCAGCTTTGGGGGGGCAGATACGCAGTATTTT
CDR3 protein: CASSFGGADTQYF

clone size: NA
V gene: TRBV19
D gene: NA
J gene: TRBJ1-2
CDR3 DNA: TGTGCCAGTACCGACGGAGGTCTTAAGAACTATGGCTACACCTTC
CDR3 protein: CASTDGGLKNYGYTF

clone size: NA
V gene: TRBV7-3
D gene: NA
J gene: TRBJ2-3
CDR3 DNA: TGTGCCAGCAGCCTCGGTCCTGCCGATACGCAGTATTTT
CDR3 protein: CASSLGPADTQYF

clone size: NA
V gene: TRBV24-1
D gene: NA
J gene: TRBJ1-2
CDR3 DNA: TGTGCCACCAGTGATTCCGGCGGAAACTATGGCTACACCTTC
CDR3 protein: CATSDSGGNYGYTF

clone size: NA
V gene: TRBV5-1
D gene: TRBD2
J gene: TRBJ2-5
CDR3 DNA: TGCGCCAGCAGTTTGACTAGCGGGTACCAAGAGACCCAGTACTTC
CDR3 protein: CASSLTSGYQETQYF

clone size: once
V gene: TRBV7-2
D gene: TRBD2
J gene: TRBJ2-2
CDR3 DNA: TGTGCCAGCAGCCCGGGGGGGCATGCCGGGGAGCTGTTTTTT
CDR3 protein: CASSPGGHAGELFF

clone size: NA
V gene: TRBV9
D gene: NA
J gene: TRBJ2-1
CDR3 DNA: TGTGCCAGCAGCCCGACAGATTACAATGAGCAGTTCTTC
CDR3 protein: CASSPTDYNEQFF

clone size: NA
V gene: TRBV11-2
D gene: TRBD1
J gene: TRBJ1-1
CDR3 DNA: TGTGCCAGCAGCTTAAGGGGGCAGGCCGCTTTAAGTCGGAACACTGAAGCTTTCTTT
CDR3 protein: CASSLRGQAALSRNTEAFF

clone size: once
V gene: TRBV7-9
D gene: TRBD1
J gene: TRBJ2-7
CDR3 DNA: TGTGCCAGCAGCCTTACAAGGACAGGGGAGATCTACGAGCAGTACTTC
CDR3 protein: CASSLTRTGEIYEQYF